This T cell receptor (beta chain) was profiled in a study of control samples from healthy donors and cancer patients. The CDR3 is 13 amino acids. Trimming left V 7 bases short and J 7 bases short, with 16 bases between. This clone was found once. Some clones are missing from TCRdb's copy, which holds only in-frame ones; the method was immunoSEQ multiplex PCR. The table lists more than 35,000 clones, around 80% of them singletons. Sequencing was carried out using PBMCs. The chain combines TRBV12-3 or TRBV12-4 with TRBJ1-1; weak D call: TRBD1 (6 bases). This TCR was sampled from a woman aged 55-75 years with lung cancer. The CDR3 sequence: CASNTGRRVEAFF. The CDR3 nucleotides are TGTGCCAGCAACACAGGGAGGAGGGTTGAAGCTTTCTTT.